The sequence of this T cell receptor (beta chain) was determined in a study of T cell repertoires in aging, cancer and after chemotherapy. V lost 6 bases and J 4 bases, leaving 16 bases between the germline ends. The CDR3 extends over 14 amino acids. Germline assignment: CDR1 MNHEY and CDR2 SVGEGT. Comment on this clonotype: No antigen is known for it.

Study-level findings and limits: Immunological memory after chemotherapy cannot be judged from the repertoire data. Compared with age-matched healthy donors, untreated hematological or solid cancer patients showed higher blood TCR clonality. Rebound thymic output was suggested by rising median generation probability during chemotherapy in each cancer cohort.

Rearranged V-D-J TRB sequences were amplified with a mixed TRB-A/B primer pool. Using its own MiXCR run on the multiplex PCR reads, TCRdb lists one record per CDR3 protein. The table shows approximately 7,800 distinct CDR3 sequences, with roughly 35% occurring only once. Peripheral blood genomic DNA, not sorted cells or RNA, was the template. The genes are TRBV6-2 or TRBV6-3 and TRBJ2-7; perhaps D is TRBD1 or TRBD2 (6 bases each). The clonotype originates from a human donor in good health. The material sequenced was blood. This CDR3 reads CASRLSGGGYEQYF. The DNA for the CDR3 is TGTGCCAGCAGGCTCTCCGGGGGCGGGTACGAGCAGTACTTC.